The source of this TCR beta chain is a study of blood T cell repertoires in COVID-19. Study background: Donors in the United States, Italy and Spain gave samples during acute or convalescent COVID-19. T cells, B-cell-depleted T cells, or PBMCs provided the cDNA or gDNA that served as material.

The CDR3 totals 14 residues. V was trimmed by 5 bases and J by 3 bases, leaving 14 bases between them. Germline-derived CDR1 and CDR2 are MNHEY and SVGAGI. Original analysis: The assay estimated nucleated cells by amplifying reference gene primers. The table came from immunoSEQ multiplex PCR; TCRdb's copy has only in-frame clones and leaves some out. V, J and clone size are taken as reported in that table, and D and trimming were inferred from the DNA itself. Altogether about 230,000 clones are present, about nine tenths being singletons, with the ten largest covering 11%. Recruited during active infection, patients (from Seattle) were subsequently followed longitudinally.

The clonotype comes from a man over 45 with COVID-19, enrolled during active disease. The chain is built from TRBV6-5 and TRBJ2-7, with D perhaps matching TRBD1 (5 bases). Sequences were obtained from peripheral blood. The CDR3 spells CASSLRVLNYEQYF. In DNA form, the CDR3 reads TGTGCCAGCAGTCTCAGGGTGCTAAACTACGAGCAGTACTTC.